These T cell receptor beta chains were read from a single sample in a study of immune characterization of retroperitoneal liposarcoma. MiXCR was run by TCRdb on the PCR reads, yielding one entry per CDR3 protein. This sample has 8,500 to 14,000 distinct CDR3 sequences, with roughly 20% found just once. Sequenced material: blood. Receptors were obtained from a female donor with retroperitoneal liposarcoma. Each CDR3 is given with its conserved first and last residue. D genes are given only for firm matches. Clone size appears in some rows only: once, few, many, or a class for an expanded clone.

clone size: -
V gene: TRBV7-8
D gene: -
J gene: TRBJ2-1
CDR3 DNA: TGTGCCAGCAGCCCCCAGCTAGCAGCACGGGGAGAGCAGTTCTTC
CDR3 protein: CASSPQLAARGEQFF

clone size: -
V gene: TRBV5-4
D gene: TRBD2
J gene: TRBJ2-1
CDR3 DNA: TGTGCCAGCAGCCCGACTCTGACTAGCCGTAGCTCCTACAATGAGCAGTTCTTC
CDR3 protein: CASSPTLTSRSSYNEQFF

clone size: -
V gene: TRBV6-5
D gene: -
J gene: TRBJ1-2
CDR3 DNA: TGTGCCAGCACGAAAGGGGGGTCGGGCTACACCTTC
CDR3 protein: CASTKGGSGYTF

clone size: few
V gene: TRBV3-1
D gene: -
J gene: TRBJ2-3
CDR3 DNA: TGTGCCAGCAGCCAGGGGTTTGGCACAGATACGCAGTATTTT
CDR3 protein: CASSQGFGTDTQYF

clone size: medium-sized
V gene: TRBV27
D gene: -
J gene: TRBJ2-6
CDR3 DNA: TGTGCCAGCAGGCCAACAGGGGGGGCCTCTGGGGCCAACGTCCTGACTTTC
CDR3 protein: CASRPTGGASGANVLTF

clone size: -
V gene: TRBV7-6
D gene: -
J gene: TRBJ2-7
CDR3 DNA: TGTGCCAGCAGCTTAGGGCCAGGGTCCTACGAGCAGTACTTC
CDR3 protein: CASSLGPGSYEQYF

clone size: medium-sized
V gene: TRBV5-5
D gene: -
J gene: TRBJ2-1
CDR3 DNA: TGTGCCAGCAGCCTGACCAATGAGCAGTTCTTC
CDR3 protein: CASSLTNEQFF

clone size: many
V gene: TRBV7-2
D gene: -
J gene: TRBJ2-1
CDR3 DNA: TGTGCCAGCAGCTTACGGGTAGGGAATGAGCAGTTCTTC
CDR3 protein: CASSLRVGNEQFF

clone size: -
V gene: TRBV15
D gene: -
J gene: TRBJ2-3
CDR3 DNA: TGTGCCACCAGCGGCGCACTAGGGGTAGATACGCAGTATTTT
CDR3 protein: CATSGALGVDTQYF

clone size: large
V gene: TRBV11-2
D gene: -
J gene: TRBJ2-1
CDR3 DNA: TGTGCCAGCAGCTTAGCTCTTTACAATGAGCAGTTCTTC
CDR3 protein: CASSLALYNEQFF

clone size: medium-sized
V gene: TRBV6-1
D gene: TRBD1
J gene: TRBJ1-4
CDR3 DNA: TGTGCCAGCAGTGAATATAGGACAGGGGTTGAAAAACTGTTTTTT
CDR3 protein: CASSEYRTGVEKLFF

clone size: -
V gene: TRBV6-5
D gene: -
J gene: TRBJ1-1
CDR3 DNA: TGTGCCAGCAGTTATGGGCGGGTGAACACTGAAGCTTTCTTT
CDR3 protein: CASSYGRVNTEAFF

clone size: many
V gene: TRBV27
D gene: -
J gene: TRBJ1-1
CDR3 DNA: TGTGCCAGCAGTTCGTACAGCACTGAAGCTTTCTTT
CDR3 protein: CASSSYSTEAFF

clone size: large
V gene: TRBV10-2
D gene: -
J gene: TRBJ2-1
CDR3 DNA: TGCGCCAGCAGTGGTCTTGACAGCTCCTACAATGAGCAGTTCTTC
CDR3 protein: CASSGLDSSYNEQFF

clone size: -
V gene: TRBV5-6
D gene: -
J gene: TRBJ1-5
CDR3 DNA: TGTGCCAGCAGCTTGGGGGGATATAGCAATCAGCCCCAGCATTTT
CDR3 protein: CASSLGGYSNQPQHF

clone size: -
V gene: TRBV12-3/TRBV12-4
D gene: TRBD2
J gene: TRBJ2-7
CDR3 DNA: TGTGCCAGCAGCCCGGAACTAGCGAGGATCTACGAGCAGTACTTC
CDR3 protein: CASSPELARIYEQYF

clone size: many
V gene: TRBV6-1
D gene: TRBD2
J gene: TRBJ2-1
CDR3 DNA: TGTGCCAGCAGGACTAGCGGGATGGACTACAATGAGCAGTTCTTC
CDR3 protein: CASRTSGMDYNEQFF

clone size: many
V gene: TRBV6-4
D gene: TRBD2
J gene: TRBJ2-3
CDR3 DNA: TGTGCCAGCAGTCGGACTAGCGGCACAGATACGCAGTATTTT
CDR3 protein: CASSRTSGTDTQYF

clone size: once
V gene: TRBV7-6
D gene: -
J gene: TRBJ2-7
CDR3 DNA: TGTGCCAGCAGCTTGGGACCGTCCTACGAGCAGTACTTC
CDR3 protein: CASSLGPSYEQYF

clone size: many
V gene: TRBV25-1
D gene: -
J gene: TRBJ2-1
CDR3 DNA: TGTGCCAGCAGTGAAGGTCGGCTTGAGCAGTTCTTC
CDR3 protein: CASSEGRLEQFF

clone size: -
V gene: TRBV23-1
D gene: -
J gene: TRBJ2-5
CDR3 DNA: TGCGCCAGCAGTCTGGTTAAGCGAGCCCAAGAGACCCAGTACTTC
CDR3 protein: CASSLVKRAQETQYF

clone size: -
V gene: TRBV10-1
D gene: -
J gene: TRBJ2-7
CDR3 DNA: TGCGCCAGCAGTAACCTCGGCTACGAGCAGTACTTC
CDR3 protein: CASSNLGYEQYF

clone size: once
V gene: TRBV30
D gene: TRBD2
J gene: TRBJ2-3
CDR3 DNA: TGTGCCTGGAGTGACGGACTAGCGGAAACAGATACGCAGTATTTT
CDR3 protein: CAWSDGLAETDTQYF

clone size: medium-sized
V gene: TRBV6-1
D gene: TRBD2
J gene: TRBJ2-1
CDR3 DNA: TGTGCCAGCAGCCCGACTAGCGGAACCTACAATGAGCAGTTCTTC
CDR3 protein: CASSPTSGTYNEQFF

clone size: once
V gene: TRBV7-2
D gene: TRBD2
J gene: TRBJ2-3
CDR3 DNA: TGTGCCAGCAGCTTAGGGAGCGGGGGCACAGATACGCAGTATTTT
CDR3 protein: CASSLGSGGTDTQYF

clone size: -
V gene: TRBV10-2
D gene: TRBD1
J gene: TRBJ2-1
CDR3 DNA: TGCGCCAGCAGACGAGGACAGGGCGAGCAGTTCTTC
CDR3 protein: CASRRGQGEQFF

clone size: medium-sized
V gene: TRBV11-3
D gene: TRBD2
J gene: TRBJ2-1
CDR3 DNA: TGTGCCAGCAGCTCCCGGTGGGCGGGAGGGCAGGGGAATGAGCAGTTCTTC
CDR3 protein: CASSSRWAGGQGNEQFF

clone size: -
V gene: TRBV5-4
D gene: -
J gene: TRBJ2-5
CDR3 DNA: TGTGCCAGCAGCAGGGCCGGGGGTGGGGCCCAAGAGACCCAGTACTTC
CDR3 protein: CASSRAGGGAQETQYF

clone size: few
V gene: TRBV6-4
D gene: -
J gene: TRBJ2-2
CDR3 DNA: TGTGCCAGCAGCACAGGGACTAACACCGGGGAGCTGTTTTTT
CDR3 protein: CASSTGTNTGELFF

clone size: medium-sized
V gene: TRBV12-3/TRBV12-4
D gene: TRBD1
J gene: TRBJ2-1
CDR3 DNA: TGTGCCAGCAGTCCGTCCGGAACAGGGGAGAATGAGCAGTTCTTC
CDR3 protein: CASSPSGTGENEQFF

clone size: -
V gene: TRBV9
D gene: -
J gene: TRBJ2-1
CDR3 DNA: TGTGCCAGCAGCGGTGGACTGGACACTTACAATGAGCAGTTCTTC
CDR3 protein: CASSGGLDTYNEQFF

clone size: many
V gene: TRBV11-2
D gene: -
J gene: TRBJ2-1
CDR3 DNA: TGTGCCAGCAGCTTACCGGGCGCTAGCAGCTCCTACAATGAGCAGTTCTTC
CDR3 protein: CASSLPGASSSYNEQFF

clone size: many
V gene: TRBV7-6
D gene: -
J gene: TRBJ2-5
CDR3 DNA: TGTGCCAGCAGCCCTCGAGGATCGGGGGAGGCCCAGTACTTC
CDR3 protein: CASSPRGSGEAQYF

clone size: many
V gene: TRBV12-3/TRBV12-4
D gene: -
J gene: TRBJ1-3
CDR3 DNA: TGTGCCAGCAGTTTCGGCAGTTCTGGAAACACCATATATTTT
CDR3 protein: CASSFGSSGNTIYF

clone size: many
V gene: TRBV12-3/TRBV12-4
D gene: -
J gene: TRBJ2-5
CDR3 DNA: TGTGCCAGCAGTTTTGCAGGCGTAGAGACCCAGTACTTC
CDR3 protein: CASSFAGVETQYF

clone size: many
V gene: TRBV7-2
D gene: -
J gene: TRBJ2-3
CDR3 DNA: TGTGCCAGCAGCGATCGGGACAGCACAGATACGCAGTATTTT
CDR3 protein: CASSDRDSTDTQYF

clone size: medium-sized
V gene: TRBV27
D gene: -
J gene: TRBJ2-1
CDR3 DNA: TGTGCCAGCAGGGGGCAGGGCTCCTACAATGAGCAGTTCTTC
CDR3 protein: CASRGQGSYNEQFF

clone size: -
V gene: TRBV11-3
D gene: -
J gene: TRBJ2-2
CDR3 DNA: TGTGCCAGCAGCCCAGGGGCTAGTGATGGTGGGGAGCTGTTTTTT
CDR3 protein: CASSPGASDGGELFF

clone size: many
V gene: TRBV6-5
D gene: TRBD1
J gene: TRBJ1-6
CDR3 DNA: TGTGCCAGCAGACAAGGGACAGGGGGCAGGGATTCACCCCTCCACTTT
CDR3 protein: CASRQGTGGRDSPLHF

clone size: medium-sized
V gene: TRBV6-1
D gene: TRBD1
J gene: TRBJ2-7
CDR3 DNA: TGTGCCAGCAGTCCTGACAGGGGGCGCGAGCAGTACTTC
CDR3 protein: CASSPDRGREQYF

clone size: -
V gene: TRBV6-6
D gene: TRBD1
J gene: TRBJ1-6
CDR3 DNA: TGTGCCAGCAGTAAAACCGGACAGGGGATTCCACCCCTCCACTTT
CDR3 protein: CASSKTGQGIPPLHF

clone size: -
V gene: TRBV6-6
D gene: -
J gene: TRBJ2-7
CDR3 DNA: TGTGCCAGCAGTTACGCCGACTTCCGGTGGAACGAGCAGTACTTC
CDR3 protein: CASSYADFRWNEQYF

clone size: many
V gene: TRBV4-1
D gene: TRBD2
J gene: TRBJ2-5
CDR3 DNA: TGCGCCAGCAGCCCTAGCGGGGGCGAGTCGGAGACCCAGTACTTC
CDR3 protein: CASSPSGGESETQYF

clone size: -
V gene: TRBV7-8
D gene: TRBD1
J gene: TRBJ2-1
CDR3 DNA: TGTGCCAGCAGCGCAGGACAGGGGGGAGTAGTCGTTGAGCAGTTCTTC
CDR3 protein: CASSAGQGGVVVEQFF

clone size: once
V gene: TRBV7-3
D gene: TRBD2
J gene: TRBJ2-1
CDR3 DNA: TGTGCCAGCAGGTCCGCAAGCGGGGGGAGGGATGAGCAGTTCTTC
CDR3 protein: CASRSASGGRDEQFF